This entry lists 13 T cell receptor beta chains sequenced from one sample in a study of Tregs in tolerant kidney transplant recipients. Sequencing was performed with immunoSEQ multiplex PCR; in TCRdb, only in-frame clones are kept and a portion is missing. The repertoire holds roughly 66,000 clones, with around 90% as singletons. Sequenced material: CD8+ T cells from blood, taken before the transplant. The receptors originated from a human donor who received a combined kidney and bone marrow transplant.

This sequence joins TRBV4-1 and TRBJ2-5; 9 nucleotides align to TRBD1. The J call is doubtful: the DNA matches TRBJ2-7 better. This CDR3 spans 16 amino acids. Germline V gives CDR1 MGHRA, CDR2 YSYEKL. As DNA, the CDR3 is TGCGCCAGCAGCCAAGAACAGGACAGGGGATCCTACGAGCAGTACTTC. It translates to CASSQEQDRGSYEQYF.

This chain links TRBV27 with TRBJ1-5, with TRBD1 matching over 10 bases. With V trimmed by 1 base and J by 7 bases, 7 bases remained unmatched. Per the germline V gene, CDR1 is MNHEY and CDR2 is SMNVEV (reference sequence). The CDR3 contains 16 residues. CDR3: CASSLWDRGKLQPQHF. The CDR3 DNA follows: TGTGCCAGCAGTTTATGGGACAGGGGAAAACTGCAGCCCCAGCATTTT.

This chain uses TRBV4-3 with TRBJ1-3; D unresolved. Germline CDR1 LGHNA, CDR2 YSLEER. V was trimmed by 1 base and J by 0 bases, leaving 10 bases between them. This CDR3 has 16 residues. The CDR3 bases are TGCGCCAGCAGCCAAGGAGTTAGCGGCTCTGGAAACACCATATATTTT. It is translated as CASSQGVSGSGNTIYF.

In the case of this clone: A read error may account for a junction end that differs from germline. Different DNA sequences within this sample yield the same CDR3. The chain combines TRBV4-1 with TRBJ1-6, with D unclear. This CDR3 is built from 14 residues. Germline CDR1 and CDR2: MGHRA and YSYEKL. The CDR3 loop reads CASSQAPVNSPLHF. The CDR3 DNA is TGCGCCAGCAGCCAAGCACCGGTCAATTCCCCCCTCCACTTT.

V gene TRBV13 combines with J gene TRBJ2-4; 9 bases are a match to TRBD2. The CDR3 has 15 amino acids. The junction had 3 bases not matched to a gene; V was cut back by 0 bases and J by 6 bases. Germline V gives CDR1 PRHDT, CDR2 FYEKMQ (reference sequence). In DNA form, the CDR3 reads TGTGCCAGCAGCTTAGGAGCGGGGGGACTAAACATTCAGTACTTC. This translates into CASSLGAGGLNIQYF.

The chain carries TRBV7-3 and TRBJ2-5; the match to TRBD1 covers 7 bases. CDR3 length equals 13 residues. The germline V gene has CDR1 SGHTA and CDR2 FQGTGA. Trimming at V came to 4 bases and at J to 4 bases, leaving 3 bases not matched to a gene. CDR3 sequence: CASSSTGSETQYF. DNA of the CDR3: TGTGCCAGCAGCTCGACAGGGTCAGAGACCCAGTACTTC.

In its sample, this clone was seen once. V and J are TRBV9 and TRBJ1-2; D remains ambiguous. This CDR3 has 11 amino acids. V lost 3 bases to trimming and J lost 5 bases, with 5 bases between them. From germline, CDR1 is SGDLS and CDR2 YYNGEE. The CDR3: CASSASYGYTF. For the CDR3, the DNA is TGTGCCAGCAGCGCTTCTTATGGCTACACCTTC.

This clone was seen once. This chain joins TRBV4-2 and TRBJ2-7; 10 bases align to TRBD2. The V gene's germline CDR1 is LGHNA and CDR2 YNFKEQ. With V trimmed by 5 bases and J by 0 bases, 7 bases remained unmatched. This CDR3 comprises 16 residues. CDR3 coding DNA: TGTGCCAGCAGCGCGGCTAGCGGGGGTACCTCCTACGAGCAGTACTTC. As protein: CASSAASGGTSYEQYF.

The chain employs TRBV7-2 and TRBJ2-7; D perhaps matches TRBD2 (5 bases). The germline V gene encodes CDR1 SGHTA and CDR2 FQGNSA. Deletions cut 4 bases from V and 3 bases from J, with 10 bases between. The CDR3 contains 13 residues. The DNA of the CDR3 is TGTGCCAGCAGCTGGGAGACCGACTACGAGCAGTACTTC. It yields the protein CASSWETDYEQYF.

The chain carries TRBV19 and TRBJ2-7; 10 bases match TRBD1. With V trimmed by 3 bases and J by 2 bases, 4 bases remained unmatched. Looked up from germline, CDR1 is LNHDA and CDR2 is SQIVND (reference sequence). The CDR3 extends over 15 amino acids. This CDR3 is CASSIRTGGTYEQYF. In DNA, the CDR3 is TGTGCCAGTAGTATTCGGACAGGGGGAACCTACGAGCAGTACTTC.

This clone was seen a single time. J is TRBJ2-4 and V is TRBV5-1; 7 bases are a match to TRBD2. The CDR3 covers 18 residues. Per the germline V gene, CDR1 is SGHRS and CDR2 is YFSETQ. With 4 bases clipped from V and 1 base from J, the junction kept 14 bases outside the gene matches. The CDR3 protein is CASSPGSGLGGAKNIQYF. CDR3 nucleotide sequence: TGCGCCAGCAGCCCTGGATCAGGTCTGGGGGGGGCCAAAAACATTCAGTACTTC.

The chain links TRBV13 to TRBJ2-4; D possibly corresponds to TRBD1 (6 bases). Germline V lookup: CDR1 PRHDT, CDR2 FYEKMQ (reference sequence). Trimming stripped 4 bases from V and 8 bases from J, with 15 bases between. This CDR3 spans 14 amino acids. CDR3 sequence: CASSSHRDSDIQYF. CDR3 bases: TGTGCCAGCAGCTCTCACAGGGATTCGGACATTCAGTACTTC.

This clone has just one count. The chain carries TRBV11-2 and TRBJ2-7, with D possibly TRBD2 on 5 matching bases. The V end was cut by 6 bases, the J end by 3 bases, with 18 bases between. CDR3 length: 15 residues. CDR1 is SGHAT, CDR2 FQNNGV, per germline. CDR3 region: CASSPERASIYEQYF. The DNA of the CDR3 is TGTGCCAGCAGTCCCGAGAGGGCTAGCATCTACGAGCAGTACTTC.